This TCR beta chain was sequenced during a study of identical twins. Overall study results and limits: Carriage of fewer insertions was seen in abundant cord blood beta clonotypes, whereas memory repertoires showed none. Conclusions were based on cross-sectional statistical analysis, without following the same donors.

In this sample, this clonotype turned up a few times. No antigen is known for it. TCRdb re-called the 5' RACE reads with MiXCR, one entry per CDR3 protein. The table lists about 890,000 distinct CDR3 sequences, around 12% of them singletons. Germline values: CDR1 DFQATT, CDR2 SNEGSKA (reference sequence). V lost 2 bases, J lost 0 bases, and 3 bases stayed unmatched. The CDR3 is 14 residues long. This sample was also put to use in a study of yellow fever vaccine responses in identical twins.

This chain uses TRBV20-1 with TRBJ2-7; TRBD1 matches at 8 bases. The clonotype originates from a woman younger than 35 in good health. Specimen: PBMCs. The CDR3 coding sequence is TGCAGTGCTAGAACAACAGGGGGCTCCTACGAGCAGTACGTC. This gives the protein CSARTTGGSYEQYV.